This T cell receptor (beta chain) is drawn from a study of T cell changes during pregnancy in multiple sclerosis. Per the germline V gene, CDR1 is MRHNA and CDR2 is SNTAGT. The CDR3 runs 13 residues. Deletions cut 6 bases from V and 4 bases from J, with 10 bases between. TCRdb's table, derived via immunoSEQ multiplex PCR, lists solely in-frame clones and lacks some. The table shows about 100,000 clones, with about 90% occurring only once. This material consisted of peripheral blood, taken after pregnancy. This receptor was identified in a female donor with multiple sclerosis, enrolled in a pregnancy study. This chain connects TRBV6-4 to TRBJ2-1, with D possibly matching TRBD1 (6 bases). CDR3 in DNA: TGTGCCAGCAGCGGGGACATTTACAATGAGCAGTTCTTC. Translation: CASSGDIYNEQFF.